Here is one TCR beta chain with its context. Profiling relied on immunoSEQ multiplex PCR, and the TCRdb table lists in-frame clones only, not all of them. The data hold approximately 130,000 clones, with roughly 95% observed a single time. V lost 1 base to trimming and J lost 11 bases; unmatched junction nucleotides: 9. The CDR3 contains 14 residues. Per germline, CDR1 SGHAT and CDR2 FQNNGV. The data originate from a study of T cell changes during pregnancy in multiple sclerosis. J is TRBJ1-1 and V is TRBV11-2; 8 bases line up with TRBD1. Material: peripheral blood, obtained after pregnancy. This TCR derives from a female donor with multiple sclerosis, enrolled in a pregnancy study. The CDR3 here is CASSLVGARQGAFF. The DNA for the CDR3 is TGTGCCAGCAGCTTAGTGGGGGCGAGACAGGGGGCTTTCTTT.